The T cell receptor beta chain described here comes from a study of human T cells and chemical hapten exposure. The overall study: On the upper back, patch tests were applied with 0.01% DPC and read at 6 days.

With regard to this clonotype: Its specificity is unknown.

Study-level findings and limits: Patch test score rose with PT1 expanded TCR count, significant at thresholds 8, 16 and 32, not 4.

Time point denoted: patch test 3, about 24 weeks after DPC sensitization. Specified treatment: therapeutic diphenylcyclopropenone sensitization with weekly scalp DPC. V lost 5 bases to trimming and J lost 5 bases; unmatched junction nucleotides: 23. The CDR3 length is 21 residues. The germline CDR1 and CDR2 sequences are SEHNR and FQNEAQ (reference sequence). TCRdb re-called the RACE reads through MiXCR, storing one row per CDR3 protein. This repertoire shows some 170,000 distinct CDR3 sequences, roughly 26% found once; its top ten account for approximately 2.1%. The receptor's source is a woman aged 18-29 years with alopecia areata. Some clones in this sample may be carry-over from other donors' samples. The sequenced sample was whole blood, obtained in connection with sensitization to the hapten diphenylcyclopropenone (DPC). The chain links TRBV7-9 to TRBJ2-2, with 10 bases that match TRBD2. CDR3 amino acids: CASSLGQRDAISGRRTGELFF. The CDR3 DNA is TGTGCCAGCAGCCTGGGCCAGAGAGACGCAATTAGCGGGAGGAGGACCGGGGAGCTGTTTTTT.